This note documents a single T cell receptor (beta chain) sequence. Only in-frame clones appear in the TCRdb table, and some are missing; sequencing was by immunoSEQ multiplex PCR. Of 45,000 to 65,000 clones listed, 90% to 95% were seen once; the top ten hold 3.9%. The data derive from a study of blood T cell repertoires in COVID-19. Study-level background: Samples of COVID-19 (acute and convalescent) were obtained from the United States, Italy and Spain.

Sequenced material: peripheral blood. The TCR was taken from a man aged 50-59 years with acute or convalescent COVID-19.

CDR3 sequence (DNA): TGCAGCGCCGGACAGGGGGGGAATGAGCAGTTCTTC. Translating it yields CSAGQGGNEQFF. The chain employs TRBV29-1 and TRBJ2-1, with 10 bases lining up with TRBD1. The CDR3 consists of 12 residues. The V segment lost 7 bases and the J segment 7 bases; nucleotides outside the gene matches: 4. The germline V gene has CDR1 SQVTM and CDR2 ANQGSEA.